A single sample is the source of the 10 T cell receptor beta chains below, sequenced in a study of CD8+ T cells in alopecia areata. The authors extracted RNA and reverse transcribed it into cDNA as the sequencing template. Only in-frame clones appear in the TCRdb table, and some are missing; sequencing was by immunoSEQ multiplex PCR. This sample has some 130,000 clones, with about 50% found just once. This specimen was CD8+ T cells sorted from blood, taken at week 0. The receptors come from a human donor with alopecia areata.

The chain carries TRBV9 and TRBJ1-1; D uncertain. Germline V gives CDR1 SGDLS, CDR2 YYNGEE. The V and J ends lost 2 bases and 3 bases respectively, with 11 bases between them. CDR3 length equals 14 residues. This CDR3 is CASSVGGEDTEAFF. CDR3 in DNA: TGTGCCAGCAGCGTCGGCGGGGAAGACACTGAAGCTTTCTTT.

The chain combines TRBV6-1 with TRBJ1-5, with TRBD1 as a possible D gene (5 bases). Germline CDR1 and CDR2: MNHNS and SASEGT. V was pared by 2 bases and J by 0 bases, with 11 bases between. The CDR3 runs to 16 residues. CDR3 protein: CASSELGGNSNQPQHF. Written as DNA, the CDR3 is TGTGCCAGCAGTGAACTGGGGGGGAATAGCAATCAGCCCCAGCATTTT.

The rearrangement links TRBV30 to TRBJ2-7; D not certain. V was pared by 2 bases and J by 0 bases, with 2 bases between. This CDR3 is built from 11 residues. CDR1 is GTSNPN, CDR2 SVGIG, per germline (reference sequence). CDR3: CAWSISYEQYF. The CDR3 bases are TGTGCCTGGAGTATCTCCTACGAGCAGTACTTC. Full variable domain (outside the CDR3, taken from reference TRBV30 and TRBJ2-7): SQTIHQWPATLVQPVGSPLSLECTVEGTSNPNLYWYRQAAGRGLQLLFYSVGIGQISSEVPQNLSASRPQDRQFILSSKKLLLSDSGFYLCAWSISYEQYFGPGTRLTVT.

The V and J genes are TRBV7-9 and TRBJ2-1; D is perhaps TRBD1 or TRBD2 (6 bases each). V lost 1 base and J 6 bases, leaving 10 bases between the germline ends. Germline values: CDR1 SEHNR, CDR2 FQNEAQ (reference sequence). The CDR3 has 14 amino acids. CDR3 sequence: CASSLVGGPNEQFF. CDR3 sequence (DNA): TGTGCCAGCAGCTTAGTGGGGGGCCCCAATGAGCAGTTCTTC. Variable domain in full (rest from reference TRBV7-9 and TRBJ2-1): DTGVSQNPRHKITKRGQNVTFRCDPISEHNRLYWYRQTLGQGPEFLTYFQNEAQLEKSRLLSDRFSAERPKGSFSTLEIQRTEQGDSAMYLCASSLVGGPNEQFFGPGTRLTVL.

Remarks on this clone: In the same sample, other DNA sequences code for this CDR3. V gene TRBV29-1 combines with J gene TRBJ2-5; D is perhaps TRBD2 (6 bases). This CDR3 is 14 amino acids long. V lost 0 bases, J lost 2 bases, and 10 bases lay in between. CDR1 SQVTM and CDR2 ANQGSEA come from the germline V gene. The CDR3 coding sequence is TGCAGCGTTGAAGATCGGGGAGGACAAGAGACCCAGTACTTC. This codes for CSVEDRGGQETQYF.

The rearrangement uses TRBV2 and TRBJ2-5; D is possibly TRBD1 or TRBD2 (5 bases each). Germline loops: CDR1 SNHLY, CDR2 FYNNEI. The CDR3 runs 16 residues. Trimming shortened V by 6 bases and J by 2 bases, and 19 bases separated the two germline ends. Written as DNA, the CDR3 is TGTGCCAGCAGCATCCCGCTGGGGACGCAACAAGAGACCCAGTACTTC. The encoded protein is CASSIPLGTQQETQYF. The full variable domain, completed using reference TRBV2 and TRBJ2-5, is EPEVTQTPSHQVTQMGQEVILRCVPISNHLYFYWYRQILGQKVEFLVSFYNNEISEKSEIFDDQFSVERPDGSNFTLKIRSTKLEDSAMYFCASSIPLGTQQETQYFGPGTRLLVL.

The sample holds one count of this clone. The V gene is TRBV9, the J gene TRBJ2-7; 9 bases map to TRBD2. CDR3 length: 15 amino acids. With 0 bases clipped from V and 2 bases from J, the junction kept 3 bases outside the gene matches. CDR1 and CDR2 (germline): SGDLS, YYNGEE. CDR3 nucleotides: TGTGCCAGCAGCGTAGGGGAGCGGGGGGCCTACGAGCAGTACTTC. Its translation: CASSVGERGAYEQYF.

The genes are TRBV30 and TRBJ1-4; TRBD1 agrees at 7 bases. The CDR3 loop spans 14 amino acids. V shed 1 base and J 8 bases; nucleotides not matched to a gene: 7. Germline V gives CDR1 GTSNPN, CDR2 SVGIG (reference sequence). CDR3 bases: TGTGCCTGGAGTGGGGACAGTTTATTGGAAAAACTGTTTTTT. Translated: CAWSGDSLLEKLFF.

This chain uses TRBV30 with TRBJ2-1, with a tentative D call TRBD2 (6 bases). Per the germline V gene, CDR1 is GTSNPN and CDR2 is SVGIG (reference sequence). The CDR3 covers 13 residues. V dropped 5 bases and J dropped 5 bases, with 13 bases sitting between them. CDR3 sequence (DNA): TGTGCCTGGGCGAAGGGACTTCACAATGAGCAGTTCTTC. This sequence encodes CAWAKGLHNEQFF.

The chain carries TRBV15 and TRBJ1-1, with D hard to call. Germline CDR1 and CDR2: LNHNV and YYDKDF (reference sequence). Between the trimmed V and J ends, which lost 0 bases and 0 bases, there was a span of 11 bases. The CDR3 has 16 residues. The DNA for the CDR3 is TGTGCCACCAGCAGAGATAGACAAGCGTTGAACACTGAAGCTTTCTTT. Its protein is CATSRDRQALNTEAFF.